This T cell receptor (beta chain) was found in a study of OX40 agonist ivuxolimab in advanced cancers. The overall study: Dose-escalation patients were diagnosed with hepatocellular carcinoma, melanoma, renal cell cancer or head and neck cancer.

Generated by immunoSEQ multiplex PCR, the TCRdb table keeps only in-frame clones and is missing some. Among tens of thousands of clones listed, around 88% were seen once. Germline CDR1 reads SGHTA; CDR2 reads FQGNSA. The length of the CDR3 is 15 residues. V was trimmed by 0 bases and J by 2 bases, leaving 9 bases between them. The source of this sequence is an adult with an advanced solid tumor such as melanoma, head and neck, liver or kidney cancer. This chain uses TRBV7-2 with TRBJ2-3, with D maybe TRBD1 (6 bases). The specimen was CD4+ or CD8+ T cells sorted from blood, collected in a trial of the OX40 agonist ivuxolimab. The CDR3 DNA follows: TGTGCCAGCAGCTTAGCGGGGGCCCACACAGATACGCAGTATTTT. This codes for CASSLAGAHTDTQYF.